This paragraph reports one T cell receptor (beta chain). Its antigen remains unidentified. Unique molecular identifiers were built into the TCRbeta library. TCRdb recomputed calls from the PCR reads with MiXCR, one row per CDR3 protein. This table holds 70,000 to 95,000 distinct CDR3 sequences, roughly 15% found once. These data are taken from a study of T-cell reconstitution after alpha-beta-depleted transplantation in children. Study conclusions and caveats: Diversity and T-cell counts at one year after transplant derived mostly from new T cells. Expanded clones from the graft, numbering several hundred, reportedly supplied alpha-beta T cells about two months after transplant. The study traced high day-60 TCRbeta diversity in some patients to surviving recipient T cells and thymic progenitors.

The sample here was PBMCs, mostly from graft donor cells, taken 180 days after TCRalphabeta/CD19-depleted stem cell transplant. The sequence was collected from a male patient between 2 and 10 years old who had a stem cell transplant for acute lymphoblastic leukemia, so the T cells may come from the graft donor.

In nucleotides, the CDR3 is TGTGCCAGCAGTTACCCGGACAGGGGTGGGGGAGAGACCCAGTACTTC. Amino acid sequence: CASSYPDRGGGETQYF. This rearrangement joins TRBV6-5 to TRBJ2-5; 9 positions match TRBD1. CDR1 is MNHEY and CDR2 is SVGAGI in the germline V gene. This CDR3 spans 16 amino acids. Trimming removed 2 bases from V and 4 bases from J; junction bases left unmatched: 8.